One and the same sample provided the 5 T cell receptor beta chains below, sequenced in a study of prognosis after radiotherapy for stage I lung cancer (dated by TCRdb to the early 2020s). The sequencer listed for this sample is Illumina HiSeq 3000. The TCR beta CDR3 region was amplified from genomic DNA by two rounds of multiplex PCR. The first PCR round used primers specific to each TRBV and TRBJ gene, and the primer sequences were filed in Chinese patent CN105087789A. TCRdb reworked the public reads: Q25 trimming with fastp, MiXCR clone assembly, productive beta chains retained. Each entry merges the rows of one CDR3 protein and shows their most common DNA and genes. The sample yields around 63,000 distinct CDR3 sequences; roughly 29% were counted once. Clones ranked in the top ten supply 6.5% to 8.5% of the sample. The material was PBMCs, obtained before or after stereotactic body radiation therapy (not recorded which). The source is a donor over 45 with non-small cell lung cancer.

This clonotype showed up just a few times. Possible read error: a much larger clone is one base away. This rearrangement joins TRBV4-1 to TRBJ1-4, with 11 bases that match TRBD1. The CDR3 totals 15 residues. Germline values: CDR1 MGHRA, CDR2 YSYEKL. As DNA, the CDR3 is TGCGCCAGCAGCCGTGGACAGGGGGCGAATGAAAAACCGTTTTTT. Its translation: CASSRGQGANEKPFF.

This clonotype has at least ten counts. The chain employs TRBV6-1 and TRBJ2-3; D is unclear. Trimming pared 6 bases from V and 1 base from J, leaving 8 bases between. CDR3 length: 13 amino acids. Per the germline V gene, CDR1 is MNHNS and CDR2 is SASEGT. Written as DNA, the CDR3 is TGTGCCAGCAGCCAGAAAGGCACAGATACGCAGTATTTT. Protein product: CASSQKGTDTQYF.

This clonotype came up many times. The DNA for the CDR3 is TGCGCCAGCAGCTTAAATGGACAAAGCGATGGCTACACCTTC. Protein product: CASSLNGQSDGYTF. This chain connects TRBV5-1 to TRBJ1-2, with D maybe TRBD1 (5 bases). Per the germline V gene, CDR1 is SGHRS and CDR2 is YFSETQ. V was shortened by 2 bases and J by 6 bases, with 14 bases between the two germline ends. The CDR3 is 14 amino acids.

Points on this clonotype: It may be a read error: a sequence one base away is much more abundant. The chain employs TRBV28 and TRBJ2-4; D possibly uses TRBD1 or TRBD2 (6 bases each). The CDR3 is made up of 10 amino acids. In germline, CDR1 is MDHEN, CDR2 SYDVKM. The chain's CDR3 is CDSRGDIQYF. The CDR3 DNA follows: TGTGACAGTAGGGGGGACATTCAGTACTTC.

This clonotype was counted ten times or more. The CDR3 DNA is TGTGCCAGCGAAAAGGGACCCCACCGCACTAATGAAAAACTGTTTTTT. Its translation is CASEKGPHRTNEKLFF. The chain recombines TRBV6-2 or TRBV6-3 with TRBJ1-4; D possibly corresponds to TRBD1 (5 bases). The CDR3 totals 16 residues. The V gene's germline CDR1 is MNHEY and CDR2 SVGEGT. V lost 8 bases and J 2 bases, leaving 18 bases between the germline ends.